These T cell receptor beta chains were read from a single sample in a study of cytomegalovirus exposure and HLA in healthy donors. Profiling relied on immunoSEQ multiplex PCR, and the TCRdb table lists in-frame clones only, not all of them. The table has about 79,000 clones, 70% to 80% seen once. Source material: PBMCs. Receptor source: a man aged 55 to 70 in good health and CMV-seronegative. Each CDR3 is given with its conserved first and last residue. Fields, in order: J gene, D gene, clone size, V gene, CDR3 DNA, CDR3 protein. A D gene is named only where the DNA matches it firmly. The listing skips clone size in some rows; elsewhere it reads once, few, many or a size class.

TRBJ2-3,TRBD2,NA,TRBV30,TGTGCCTGGAGCGCCTCGACTAGCGGGCTCACAGATACGCAGTATTTT,CAWSASTSGLTDTQYF
TRBJ2-1,NA,few,TRBV11-3,TGTGCCAGCAGCTTAGGGGGGCTGCCGAACAATGAGCAGTTCTTC,CASSLGGLPNNEQFF
TRBJ2-5,NA,once,TRBV7-2,TGTGCCAGCAGCTTAGAAGCGGTGGTACAAGAGACCCAGTACTTC,CASSLEAVVQETQYF
TRBJ2-4,TRBD1,NA,TRBV19,TGTGCCAGTAGTAGGGACAGGGCGAGCATTCAGTACTTC,CASSRDRASIQYF
TRBJ2-5,TRBD1,NA,TRBV7-2,TGTGCCAGCAGCTCGGACAGGGGATTGAAGACCCAGTACTTC,CASSSDRGLKTQYF
TRBJ2-7,NA,NA,TRBV5-1,TGCGCCAGCAGCTTACAGGTAACGACCTACGAGCAGTACTTC,CASSLQVTTYEQYF
TRBJ2-3,TRBD2,NA,TRBV9,TGTGCCAGCAGCGAGGGGACTAGCGGGCCCACAGATACGCAGTATTTT,CASSEGTSGPTDTQYF
TRBJ1-2,TRBD1,NA,TRBV19,TGTGCCAGTAGTATAGTTTGGACAGGGAGCGGCTACACCTTC,CASSIVWTGSGYTF
TRBJ1-2,TRBD1,NA,TRBV5-6,TGTGCCAGCAGCTTGCTAGGAGGACAGGGTACTAACTATGGCTACACCTTC,CASSLLGGQGTNYGYTF
TRBJ1-4,NA,NA,TRBV5-1,TGCGCCAGCAGCTTGGGGCAAGCAACTAATGAAAAACTGTTTTTT,CASSLGQATNEKLFF
TRBJ2-7,NA,NA,TRBV5-8,TGTGCCAGCAGCTTGGATGGGACATCGGGTGGTTGGGAGCAGTACTTC,CASSLDGTSGGWEQYF
TRBJ1-1,NA,once,TRBV5-1,TGCGCCAGCAGCTTACAGGGGAACACTGAAGCTTTCTTT,CASSLQGNTEAFF
TRBJ2-5,TRBD2,NA,TRBV7-2,TGTGCCAGCAGTCGGACTAGCGGGGTCCAAGAGACCCAGTACTTC,CASSRTSGVQETQYF
TRBJ2-7,NA,NA,TRBV5-1,TGCGCCAGCAGCTTGGGTGACTTATCCTACGAGCAGTACTTC,CASSLGDLSYEQYF
TRBJ2-1,NA,few,TRBV5-1,TGCGCCAGCAGCTTACCGACTAGCTACAATGAGCAGTTCTTC,CASSLPTSYNEQFF
TRBJ2-7,TRBD2,NA,TRBV28,TGTGCCAGCAGTTTTAGGACTAGCGGGAACTACGAGCAGTACTTC,CASSFRTSGNYEQYF
TRBJ1-5,TRBD1,once,TRBV6-5,TGTGCCAGCAGTGGGGACAGGGGCAATCAGCCCCAGCATTTT,CASSGDRGNQPQHF
TRBJ1-3,NA,NA,TRBV4-1,TGCGCCAGCAGCCAACCCAGGGCTGGAAACACCATATATTTT,CASSQPRAGNTIYF
TRBJ1-1,NA,NA,TRBV7-2,TGTGCCAGCAGCTTATTCGGGGGTGCGGAAGCTTTCTTT,CASSLFGGAEAFF
TRBJ1-2,TRBD1,NA,TRBV5-1,TGCGCCAGCAGCTTGGAGGGGGCTGGTGGCTACACCTTC,CASSLEGAGGYTF
TRBJ1-6,TRBD1,NA,TRBV28,TGTGCCAGCAGTTCCGACGGGGGACAGAATTCACCCCTCCACTTT,CASSSDGGQNSPLHF
TRBJ1-5,NA,few,TRBV19,TGTGCCAGTAGTATGGGGGGACGGGGGGATCAGCCCCAGCATTTT,CASSMGGRGDQPQHF
TRBJ1-3,TRBD1,NA,TRBV15,TGTGCCACCAGCAGAGAAGAGGGGGCTGCTGGAAACACCATATATTTT,CATSREEGAAGNTIYF
TRBJ1-1,NA,NA,TRBV28,TGTGCCAGCAGCAGAAAGGCGGCAGTGAACACTGAAGCTTTCTTT,CASSRKAAVNTEAFF